These 17 T cell receptor beta chains share one sample of origin, sequenced in a study of sequential checkpoint blockade in melanoma. Stated treatment: randomized to nivolumab then ipilimumab (arm A) or the reverse (arm B). The protocol was immunoSEQ multiplex PCR, while the TCRdb copy is restricted to in-frame clones and leaves out a portion. This table holds some 11,000 clones, 55% to 70% found once. Sequenced material: CD8+ T cells sorted from blood (inferred from file names), taken from a patient given nivolumab and ipilimumab in sequence. The receptor source for this set is a human donor with melanoma.

A single count supports this clone. This chain connects TRBV18 to TRBJ2-5, with 7 nucleotides matching TRBD1. The germline gives CDR1 KGHSH, CDR2 LQKENI. V lost 3 bases to trimming and J lost 2 bases; unmatched junction nucleotides: 6. The CDR3 is 15 residues long. For the CDR3, the DNA is TGTGCCAGCTCACCTCAGGACAGGAGGCAAGAGACCCAGTACTTC. Residues: CASSPQDRRQETQYF.

This clone has a handful of counts. The chain links TRBV18 to TRBJ2-7; weak D call: TRBD2 (6 bases). The germline V gene has CDR1 KGHSH and CDR2 LQKENI. This CDR3 has 13 amino acids. Trimming pared 3 bases from V and 3 bases from J, leaving 9 bases between. The CDR3: CASSPVTSYEQYF. The CDR3 nucleotides read TGTGCCAGCTCACCTGTGACTAGCTACGAGCAGTACTTC.

V gene TRBV4-3 combines with J gene TRBJ2-7; the D gene is possibly TRBD2 (6 bases). CDR3 size: 15 residues. V was shortened by 0 bases and J by 6 bases, with 15 bases between the two germline ends. Germline V gene lookup returns CDR1 LGHNA and CDR2 YSLEER. The CDR3 sequence is CASSQDRGLLSEQYF. The CDR3 nucleotides are TGCGCCAGCAGCCAAGATCGGGGACTGTTATCCGAGCAGTACTTC.

J is TRBJ1-5 and V is TRBV6-1, with 7 nucleotides matching TRBD1. The germline CDR1 and CDR2 sequences are MNHNS and SASEGT. After removal of 3 bases from V and 4 bases from J, the junction contained 12 bases not matched to a gene. The CDR3 loop spans 17 amino acids. The CDR3: CASSEGQFRLRNQPQHF. CDR3 DNA: TGTGCCAGCAGTGAGGGACAGTTTCGGTTAAGGAATCAGCCCCAGCATTTT.

V and J are TRBV6-1 and TRBJ1-2; D is uncertain. The germline CDR1 and CDR2 sequences are MNHNS and SASEGT. The CDR3 extends over 16 amino acids. Trimming took off 2 bases at V and 4 bases at J, with 17 bases between the two ends. The CDR3 sequence: CASSEPAEGEGYGYTF. The CDR3 DNA reads TGTGCCAGCAGTGAACCTGCGGAGGGAGAAGGCTATGGCTACACCTTC.

This clone appeared a few times. V gene TRBV7-8 combines with J gene TRBJ1-2, with 7 nucleotides matching TRBD1. Germline-derived CDR1 and CDR2 are SGHVS and FQNEAQ. The CDR3 is 14 residues long. The V segment lost 1 base and the J segment 6 bases; nucleotides outside the gene matches: 5. Here the CDR3 DNA reads TGTGCCAGCAGCTTAGGAGAGGGGGCACATGGCTACACCTTC. Its protein product is CASSLGEGAHGYTF.

This clone was detected a few times. V usage is TRBV7-9 and J usage is TRBJ1-4, with D perhaps matching TRBD1 (6 bases). In germline, CDR1 is SEHNR, CDR2 FQNEAQ (reference sequence). The CDR3 consists of 12 residues. The CDR3 protein is CANHRENEKLFF. CDR3 nucleotide sequence: TGTGCTAATCACAGGGAAAATGAAAAACTGTTTTTT. Complete variable domain (other parts from reference TRBV7-9 and TRBJ1-4): DTGVSQNPRHKITKRGQNVTFRCDPISEHNRLYWYRQTLGQGPEFLTYFQNEAQLEKSRLLSDRFSAERPKGSFSTLEIQRTEQGDSAMYLCANHRENEKLFFGSGTQLSVL.

As to this clone: The same CDR3 is also encoded by other DNA sequences in this sample. V usage is TRBV5-1 and J usage is TRBJ1-2; 7 nucleotides align to TRBD1. Germline values: CDR1 SGHRS, CDR2 YFSETQ. After removal of 4 bases from V and 4 bases from J, the junction contained 7 bases not matched to a gene. The CDR3 loop spans 14 amino acids. The CDR3 is CASSLTGVGYGYTF. CDR3 nucleotide sequence: TGCGCCAGCAGCCTAACAGGGGTGGGCTATGGCTACACCTTC.

Turning to this clone: Other DNA sequences from this sample encode an identical CDR3 as well. The V and J genes are TRBV6-1 and TRBJ2-7; weak D call: TRBD1 (6 bases). Germline CDR1 and CDR2: MNHNS and SASEGT. This CDR3 spans 14 amino acids. The ends were cut back, 6 bases at V and 0 bases at J, with 12 bases in the middle. The CDR3 coding sequence is TGTGCCAGCAGGGAGACAGGTAGCTCCTACGAGCAGTACTTC. It specifies CASRETGSSYEQYF.

The chain combines TRBV6-1 with TRBJ1-1; 9 bases fit TRBD1. The ends lost 6 bases at V and 3 bases at J; junction bases unmatched: 8. The CDR3 has 15 amino acids. Germline assignment: CDR1 MNHNS and CDR2 SASEGT. The CDR3 region is CASSPRQGDYTEAFF. For the CDR3, the DNA is TGTGCCAGCAGCCCCAGACAGGGGGATTACACTGAAGCTTTCTTT.

V is TRBV5-6 and J is TRBJ1-5; 9 bases fit TRBD1. The V and J ends lost 4 bases and 4 bases, in that order; junction bases with no gene match: 9. The CDR3 loop spans 16 amino acids. CDR1 is SGHDT, CDR2 YYEEEE, per germline. The CDR3 nucleotides are TGTGCCAGCAGCCGGTCGTTGGACAGGGGAAATCAGCCCCAGCATTTT. Amino acid sequence: CASSRSLDRGNQPQHF.

This clone was observed a few times. The chain uses TRBV21-1 and TRBJ1-4; whether TRBD1, the table's D call, matches the DNA was not checked. TRBV21-1 is reported as a pseudogene. CDR3 size: 12 residues. The CDR3, as DNA: TGTGCCAGCAGTCAGAATAATGAAAAACTGTTTTTT. It codes for CASSQNNEKLFF.

This clone came up a few times. The rearrangement links TRBV4-3 to TRBJ2-6; D not certain. This CDR3 is built from 16 residues. Trimming removed 1 base at V and 1 base at J, with 8 bases between. CDR1 is LGHNA and CDR2 is YSLEER in the germline V gene. The CDR3 DNA reads as TGCGCCAGCAGCCAAGTAGCTGGTTCTGGGGCCAACGTCCTGACTTTC. Its translation is CASSQVAGSGANVLTF.

This clone has just one count. The chain has TRBV10-3 and TRBJ2-7; weak D call: TRBD2 (5 bases). The CDR3 contains 13 residues. V was trimmed by 6 bases and J by 2 bases, leaving 11 bases between them. Germline V CDR1 and CDR2: ENHRY, SYGVKD. Here the CDR3 DNA reads TGTGCCATCAGGAGCGGAGCTACCTACGAGCAGTACTTC. It is translated as CAIRSGATYEQYF.

V and J are TRBV30 and TRBJ2-3; 9 nucleotides align to TRBD2. Germline V gene data show CDR1 as GTSNPN and CDR2 as SVGIG (reference sequence). The V gene end was trimmed by 0 bases and the J gene end by 2 bases; junction bases not matched to a gene: 21. This CDR3 comprises 21 residues. As DNA, the CDR3 is TGTGCCTGGAGTGTAAAAGCGGGGGGCAGGGGGTCAGGAACTTACACAGATACGCAGTATTTT. This codes for CAWSVKAGGRGSGTYTDTQYF.

The chain combines TRBV5-1 with TRBJ2-3, with 9 bases identical to TRBD2. This CDR3 comprises 17 residues. CDR1 and CDR2 from the germline V gene are SGHRS and YFSETQ. V trimming: 0 bases; J trimming: 1 base; junction bases outside the gene matches: 6. CDR3 DNA: TGCGCCAGCAGCTTGGCCCTCGCTAGCGGGGGCACAGATACGCAGTATTTT. It specifies CASSLALASGGTDTQYF.

The chain's CDR3 is CASSPRKGLAISGANVLTF. DNA of the CDR3: TGTGCCAGCAGCCCGCGCAAAGGCCTAGCCATTTCTGGGGCCAACGTCCTGACTTTC. The chain combines TRBV4-2 with TRBJ2-6, with a weak D call TRBD2 (5 bases). This CDR3 has 19 residues. Germline loops: CDR1 LGHNA, CDR2 YNFKEQ. V was clipped by 4 bases and J by 1 base, with 20 bases between them.